The sequence of this TCR beta chain was determined in a study of T-cell memory formation after mild COVID-19. Study-wide findings and caveats: Mostly located in CM and EM were contracting CD4+ clones, with contracting CD8+ clones located in EMRA. Whether second-wave clones peaking at day 37 were SARS-CoV-2 specific went unconfirmed. A second wave expanding day 15 to 37 was CD4+-biased; contracting clones were balanced. Cross-reactive memory apparently joined, as some responding clones appeared in pre-infection memory.

This clonotype has a handful of counts. The antigen is not known. Using its own MiXCR run on the 5' RACE reads, TCRdb lists one record per CDR3 protein. The data contain hundreds of thousands of distinct CDR3 sequences, roughly 20% of them singletons. The origin of this receptor is an adult woman who had mild COVID-19 (a few samples of this study predate the infection). Cell type and time point are not known. The sequencing input was PBMCs or a T cell subset sorted from them (not recorded which).

The CDR3 DNA is TGCGCCAGCAGCCAAGATGCAGGGCGTAGCTCCTACGAGCAGTACTTC. Translating gives CASSQDAGRSSYEQYF. J is TRBJ2-7 and V is TRBV4-1; D might be TRBD1 (5 bases). This CDR3 has 16 residues. The germline V gene encodes CDR1 MGHRA and CDR2 YSYEKL. Trimming left V 0 bases short and J 0 bases short, with 12 bases between.